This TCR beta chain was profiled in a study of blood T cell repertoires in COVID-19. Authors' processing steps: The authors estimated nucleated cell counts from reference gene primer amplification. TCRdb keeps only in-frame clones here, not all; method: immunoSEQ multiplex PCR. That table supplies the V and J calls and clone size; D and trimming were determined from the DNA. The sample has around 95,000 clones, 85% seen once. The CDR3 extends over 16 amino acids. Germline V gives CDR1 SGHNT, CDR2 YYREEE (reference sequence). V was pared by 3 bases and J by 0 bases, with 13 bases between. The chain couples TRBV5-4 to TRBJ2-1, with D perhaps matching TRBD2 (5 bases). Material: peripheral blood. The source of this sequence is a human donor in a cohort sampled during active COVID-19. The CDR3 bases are TGTGCCAGCAGCTCGCTTTGGAGGAGCTCCTACAATGAGCAGTTCTTC. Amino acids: CASSSLWRSSYNEQFF. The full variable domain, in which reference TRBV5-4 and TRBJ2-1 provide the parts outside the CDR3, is ETGVTQSPTHLIKTRGQQVTLRCSSQSGHNTVSWYQQALGQGPQFIFQYYREEENGRGNFPPRFSGLQFPNYSSELNVNALELDDSALYLCASSSLWRSSYNEQFFGPGTRLTVL.